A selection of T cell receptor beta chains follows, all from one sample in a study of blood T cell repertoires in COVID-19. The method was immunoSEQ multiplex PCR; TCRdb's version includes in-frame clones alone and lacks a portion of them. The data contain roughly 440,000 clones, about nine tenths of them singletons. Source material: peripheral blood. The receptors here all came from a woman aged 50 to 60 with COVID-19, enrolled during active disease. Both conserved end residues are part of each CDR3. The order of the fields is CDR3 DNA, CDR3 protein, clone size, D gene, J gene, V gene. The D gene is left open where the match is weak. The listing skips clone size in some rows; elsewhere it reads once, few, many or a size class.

CDR3nt: TGCGCCAGCAGCCGCTTTCTAGCGGTTGAAGACAATGAGCAGTTCTTC
CDR3aa: CASSRFLAVEDNEQFF
abundance: NA
d_gene: TRBD2
j_gene: TRBJ2-1
v_gene: TRBV4-1

CDR3nt: TGTGCCTGCAGGGGCCCCTGGGCTTTCTTT
CDR3aa: CACRGPWAFF
abundance: NA
d_gene: NA
j_gene: TRBJ1-1
v_gene: TRBV2

CDR3nt: TGTGCCAGTACGTGGGCCACTAATGAAAAACTGTTTTTT
CDR3aa: CASTWATNEKLFF
abundance: once
d_gene: NA
j_gene: TRBJ1-4
v_gene: TRBV19

CDR3nt: TGCGCCAGCAGCCAGAAAATTAGCGGGGTCAATGAGCAGTTCTTC
CDR3aa: CASSQKISGVNEQFF
abundance: NA
d_gene: TRBD2
j_gene: TRBJ2-1
v_gene: TRBV5-1

CDR3nt: TGTGCCAGCAGCTCCCAGGTCAGCGGACCCTACGAGCAGTACTTC
CDR3aa: CASSSQVSGPYEQYF
abundance: once
d_gene: NA
j_gene: TRBJ2-7
v_gene: TRBV4-2

CDR3nt: TGTGCCAGCAGTGAAATGGGACAGAACAATGAGCAGTTCTTC
CDR3aa: CASSEMGQNNEQFF
abundance: NA
d_gene: TRBD1
j_gene: TRBJ2-1
v_gene: TRBV2

CDR3nt: TGCGCCAGCAGCTTGGAGACGGGATTCTCTGGAAACACCATATATTTT
CDR3aa: CASSLETGFSGNTIYF
abundance: once
d_gene: NA
j_gene: TRBJ1-3
v_gene: TRBV5-1

CDR3nt: TGTGCCACCAGTGACGAACAGGGGATGGGCTACACCTTC
CDR3aa: CATSDEQGMGYTF
abundance: NA
d_gene: TRBD1
j_gene: TRBJ1-2
v_gene: TRBV24-1

CDR3nt: TGTGCCAGCAGCTTAGAAACGGAGACGTACAATGAGCAGTTCTTC
CDR3aa: CASSLETETYNEQFF
abundance: NA
d_gene: NA
j_gene: TRBJ2-1
v_gene: TRBV7-2

CDR3nt: TGTGCCAGTCGCTGGACAGGGGAAAATGAAAAACTGTTTTTT
CDR3aa: CASRWTGENEKLFF
abundance: few
d_gene: TRBD1
j_gene: TRBJ1-4
v_gene: TRBV19

CDR3nt: TGTGCCAGCAGCCATATCCAAATACAGGGGGCAAGGGGCTACACCTTC
CDR3aa: CASSHIQIQGARGYTF
abundance: NA
d_gene: TRBD1
j_gene: TRBJ1-2
v_gene: TRBV3-1/TRBV3-2

CDR3nt: TGTGCCAGTAGTGCAGACAGGGGGCAAGGAGGCTACACCTTC
CDR3aa: CASSADRGQGGYTF
abundance: NA
d_gene: TRBD1
j_gene: TRBJ1-2
v_gene: TRBV19

CDR3nt: TGTGCCAGCAGCCTACAGGGGGGGTCTGAAGCTTTCTTT
CDR3aa: CASSLQGGSEAFF
abundance: NA
d_gene: TRBD1
j_gene: TRBJ1-1
v_gene: TRBV9

CDR3nt: TGTGCCAGCAGCCATCACCCTCGGTCCGGGGAGCTGTTTTTT
CDR3aa: CASSHHPRSGELFF
abundance: NA
d_gene: NA
j_gene: TRBJ2-2
v_gene: TRBV14

CDR3nt: TGTGCCAGCAGCTTGCGGGGGCCTAACTACAATGAGCAGTTCTTC
CDR3aa: CASSLRGPNYNEQFF
abundance: NA
d_gene: NA
j_gene: TRBJ2-1
v_gene: TRBV11-2

CDR3nt: TGCGCCAGCAGCGGCGGGACCCCGGGGGAGACCCAGTACTTC
CDR3aa: CASSGGTPGETQYF
abundance: NA
d_gene: NA
j_gene: TRBJ2-5
v_gene: TRBV5-1

CDR3nt: TGCGCCAGCAGCCCGGAAAGACCAGGGGGCAACGGCTACACCTTC
CDR3aa: CASSPERPGGNGYTF
abundance: NA
d_gene: TRBD1
j_gene: TRBJ1-2
v_gene: TRBV23-1

CDR3nt: TGCGCCAGCAGCTGGCAACAGGGGGAGACAGATACGCAGTATTTT
CDR3aa: CASSWQQGETDTQYF
abundance: NA
d_gene: TRBD1
j_gene: TRBJ2-3
v_gene: TRBV5-1

CDR3nt: TGTGCCAGCAGCTTAGCAGATAGCGGGGGGCCAGGTGAGCAGTTCTTC
CDR3aa: CASSLADSGGPGEQFF
abundance: NA
d_gene: TRBD2
j_gene: TRBJ2-1
v_gene: TRBV7-9

CDR3nt: TGTGCCAGCAGCTCCGGCGCGAGCGGGGGTGCGGGGCAGTTCTTC
CDR3aa: CASSSGASGGAGQFF
abundance: NA
d_gene: TRBD2
j_gene: TRBJ2-1
v_gene: TRBV11-2

CDR3nt: TGTGCCAGCAGCTCACAGGGACTAGGCTACACCTTC
CDR3aa: CASSSQGLGYTF
abundance: few
d_gene: NA
j_gene: TRBJ1-2
v_gene: TRBV7-9

CDR3nt: TGTGCCATCAGCCTGGGACAGGGAGATGGCTACACCTTC
CDR3aa: CAISLGQGDGYTF
abundance: NA
d_gene: TRBD1
j_gene: TRBJ1-2
v_gene: TRBV10-3

CDR3nt: TGCGCCAGCAGCCTAGGAGACACTGAAGCTTTCTTT
CDR3aa: CASSLGDTEAFF
abundance: NA
d_gene: NA
j_gene: TRBJ1-1
v_gene: TRBV5-1

CDR3nt: TGTGCCTGGAGTGTAAATGCAGGGAACGAGCAGTACTTC
CDR3aa: CAWSVNAGNEQYF
abundance: NA
d_gene: NA
j_gene: TRBJ2-7
v_gene: TRBV30

CDR3nt: TGTGCCACCAGTGCCAAACGGGGGAACACTGAAGCTTTCTTT
CDR3aa: CATSAKRGNTEAFF
abundance: NA
d_gene: NA
j_gene: TRBJ1-1
v_gene: TRBV24-1

CDR3nt: TGTGCCTGGAGTCTGTCCAGGGTTGGAAACACCATATATTTT
CDR3aa: CAWSLSRVGNTIYF
abundance: NA
d_gene: NA
j_gene: TRBJ1-3
v_gene: TRBV30

CDR3nt: TGTGCCAGCAGCTTAGCGGCAGGTCAAGAGACTGAAGCTTTCTTT
CDR3aa: CASSLAAGQETEAFF
abundance: NA
d_gene: NA
j_gene: TRBJ1-1
v_gene: TRBV7-9

CDR3nt: TGTGCCAGTAGTTCAACCGGGACAGAAAATGAAAAACTGTTTTTT
CDR3aa: CASSSTGTENEKLFF
abundance: NA
d_gene: TRBD1
j_gene: TRBJ1-4
v_gene: TRBV19

CDR3nt: TGTGCCAGCAGCTTCATCTCACAGTCTTCTAACTATGGCTACACCTTC
CDR3aa: CASSFISQSSNYGYTF
abundance: NA
d_gene: NA
j_gene: TRBJ1-2
v_gene: TRBV5-6

CDR3nt: TGTGCCACCGGCGGCAGACAAGAGACCCAGTACTTC
CDR3aa: CATGGRQETQYF
abundance: NA
d_gene: NA
j_gene: TRBJ2-5
v_gene: TRBV24-1

CDR3nt: TGTGCCAGTAGTAAGACACCGGGACAGGATATACGTGGGCAGTACTTC
CDR3aa: CASSKTPGQDIRGQYF
abundance: NA
d_gene: TRBD1
j_gene: TRBJ2-7
v_gene: TRBV19

CDR3nt: TGTGCCTGGAGTGTAACCCGAAGGGGCTATGGCTACACCTTC
CDR3aa: CAWSVTRRGYGYTF
abundance: once
d_gene: NA
j_gene: TRBJ1-2
v_gene: TRBV30

CDR3nt: TGCGCCAGCAGCCCCCTGAGAGCTAACTCTGGAAACACCATATATTTT
CDR3aa: CASSPLRANSGNTIYF
abundance: NA
d_gene: NA
j_gene: TRBJ1-3
v_gene: TRBV5-1

CDR3nt: TGTGCCAGCAGTTATTCGGGGCAGCCCCAGCATTTT
CDR3aa: CASSYSGQPQHF
abundance: NA
d_gene: NA
j_gene: TRBJ1-5
v_gene: TRBV12-3/TRBV12-4

CDR3nt: TGTGCCAGCTCACCACTCGGCAGCGGGGGGGATAATGAGCAGTTCTTC
CDR3aa: CASSPLGSGGDNEQFF
abundance: NA
d_gene: TRBD2
j_gene: TRBJ2-1
v_gene: TRBV18

CDR3nt: TGTGCCAGCAGTCGAGGGACAGACCCTAACTATGGCTACACCTTC
CDR3aa: CASSRGTDPNYGYTF
abundance: NA
d_gene: TRBD1
j_gene: TRBJ1-2
v_gene: TRBV11-2

CDR3nt: TGTGCCAGCAGCTTGGGACCGGGACAGGGTGGTGAAAAACTGTTTTTT
CDR3aa: CASSLGPGQGGEKLFF
abundance: NA
d_gene: TRBD1
j_gene: TRBJ1-4
v_gene: TRBV5-4

CDR3nt: TGTGCCAGCAGCTTATACGCAGGGGGCTACGAGCAGTACTTC
CDR3aa: CASSLYAGGYEQYF
abundance: few
d_gene: TRBD1
j_gene: TRBJ2-7
v_gene: TRBV11-2

CDR3nt: TGCAGCGCCCTAAGGGCGGGGCGAAATGAAAAACTGTTTTTT
CDR3aa: CSALRAGRNEKLFF
abundance: NA
d_gene: NA
j_gene: TRBJ1-4
v_gene: TRBV29-1

CDR3nt: TGTGCCAGCAGCCCCGTCCGGAATCAGCCCCAGCATTTT
CDR3aa: CASSPVRNQPQHF
abundance: NA
d_gene: NA
j_gene: TRBJ1-5
v_gene: TRBV7-2

CDR3nt: TGTGCCAGCTCACCGGGGGGCTCCTACAATGAGCAGTTCTTC
CDR3aa: CASSPGGSYNEQFF
abundance: NA
d_gene: NA
j_gene: TRBJ2-1
v_gene: TRBV18

CDR3nt: TGTGCCAGCAGTTTGGCGGGCTATGGCTACACCTTC
CDR3aa: CASSLAGYGYTF
abundance: few
d_gene: NA
j_gene: TRBJ1-2
v_gene: TRBV27

CDR3nt: TGTGCCAGCAGCCTTGCATCGTTCGGGGGCCAAGAGACCCAGTACTTC
CDR3aa: CASSLASFGGQETQYF
abundance: NA
d_gene: NA
j_gene: TRBJ2-5
v_gene: TRBV3-1/TRBV3-2

CDR3nt: TGTGCCAGCAGTTTTGGACAGGGGTCCTACGAGCAGTACTTC
CDR3aa: CASSFGQGSYEQYF
abundance: NA
d_gene: TRBD1
j_gene: TRBJ2-7
v_gene: TRBV6-2/TRBV6-3

CDR3nt: TGTGCCTGGGGACAGAAGTACGAGCAGTACTTC
CDR3aa: CAWGQKYEQYF
abundance: once
d_gene: NA
j_gene: TRBJ2-7
v_gene: TRBV30

CDR3nt: TGTGCCTGGAGTGTACTCGGTCCGGAGACCCAGTACTTC
CDR3aa: CAWSVLGPETQYF
abundance: NA
d_gene: NA
j_gene: TRBJ2-5
v_gene: TRBV30

CDR3nt: TGTGCCACCAGTGATTTCAGCGGGGATACGCAGTATTTT
CDR3aa: CATSDFSGDTQYF
abundance: NA
d_gene: NA
j_gene: TRBJ2-3
v_gene: TRBV24-1

CDR3nt: TGTGCCACCAGCAGAGATTACAACGAAGAGGGCAGGCGGTTCTTT
CDR3aa: CATSRDYNEEGRRFF
abundance: NA
d_gene: NA
j_gene: TRBJ1-1
v_gene: TRBV15

CDR3nt: TGCGCCAGCAGCTTTGATTTGGCAGGAAACACCATATATTTT
CDR3aa: CASSFDLAGNTIYF
abundance: NA
d_gene: NA
j_gene: TRBJ1-3
v_gene: TRBV5-1

CDR3nt: TGTGCCAGTATGGGCTCAGGACAGGCGGCAACTAATGAAAAACTGTTTTTT
CDR3aa: CASMGSGQAATNEKLFF
abundance: NA
d_gene: TRBD1
j_gene: TRBJ1-4
v_gene: TRBV19

CDR3nt: TGTGCCATCAGTAACAGGGTGAGCACCGGGGAGCTGTTTTTT
CDR3aa: CAISNRVSTGELFF
abundance: few
d_gene: NA
j_gene: TRBJ2-2
v_gene: TRBV10-3

CDR3nt: TGTGCCAGCAGCGTACTCAGGGGCACTGAAGCTTTCTTT
CDR3aa: CASSVLRGTEAFF
abundance: NA
d_gene: NA
j_gene: TRBJ1-1
v_gene: TRBV6-5

CDR3nt: TGTGCCAGCAGCCTAGCGGGGGGGTACAATGAGCAGTTCTTC
CDR3aa: CASSLAGGYNEQFF
abundance: NA
d_gene: TRBD2
j_gene: TRBJ2-1
v_gene: TRBV7-3